A single count supports the clone carrying this T cell receptor (beta chain). The length of the CDR3 is 13 residues. These data originate in a study of T cell responses to AZD1222 COVID-19 vaccine. Only in-frame clones appear in the TCRdb table, and some are missing; sequencing was by immunoSEQ multiplex PCR. The top ten clones hold about 18% of a sample with roughly 100,000 clones, approximately 81% of them seen once. This chain links TRBV21-1 with TRBJ2-1; the table's D call, TRBD1, was not checked against the DNA. TRBV21-1 is classified as a pseudogene. The clonotype comes from an adult in good health. Sequencing used peripheral blood, obtained on day 0 of AZD1222 vaccination. The CDR3 DNA reads as TGTGCCAGCAAGACAAGCTCCTACAATGAGCAGTTCTTC. This translates into CASKTSSYNEQFF.